The clone carrying this TCR beta chain was seen more than once but under ten times. The target antigen is unknown. A read error is possible here, since a much larger clone lies one base away. This entry belongs to a study of T cells after yellow fever vaccination. Study-wide findings and caveats: A faster peak, day 5 versus 15, was reached by the weaker secondary response. At around 95% for CD4 and approximately 89% for CD8, most primary-vaccination clones showed up again after the booster. Although most clonotypes did not, a small share appeared in both CD4 and CD8 compartments.

TCRdb reprocessed the 5' RACE reads with MiXCR, giving one entry per CDR3 protein. The sample comprises over 300,000 distinct CDR3 sequences, roughly 3.9% of which are singletons, and around 23% rests with the top ten. The TCR comes from a man aged 18 to 30 who received the YFV17D yellow fever vaccine. The sequencing here drew on PBMCs, taken 5 days after the yellow fever booster vaccination.

CDR3 in amino acids: CASSPPGDYEQYF. In DNA form, the CDR3 reads TGTGCCAGCAGCCCCCCCGGGGACTACGAGCAGTACTTC. The V and J genes are TRBV7-9 and TRBJ2-7, with TRBD2 as a possible D gene (5 bases). The CDR3 extends over 13 amino acids. V shed 5 bases and J shed 3 bases, with 11 bases lying between them. Germline-derived CDR1 and CDR2 are SEHNR and FQNEAQ (reference sequence).